The clone carrying this T cell receptor beta chain occurred a few times. Its cognate antigen is unknown. A much bigger clone sits one base away, suggesting this may be a read error. The CDR3 is 15 amino acids. The germline gives CDR1 MNHEY, CDR2 SMNVEV (reference sequence). Preparation of the TCRbeta library was carried out with unique molecular identifiers. TCRdb re-analysed the PCR reads in MiXCR, keeping a single row per CDR3 protein. Of some 150,000 distinct CDR3 sequences detected, roughly 8.8% appear once; the ten largest clones hold less than 20%. This sample stems from a study of T-cell reconstitution after alpha-beta-depleted transplantation in children. Study observations and caveats: Counts and diversity of T cells one year after transplant came mostly from newly produced T cells. The study reportedly traced alpha-beta T cells about two months after transplant to several hundred expanded graft clones.

This receptor was identified in a female patient between 2 and 15 years old who had a stem cell transplant for congenital amegakaryocytic thrombocytopenia, so the T cells may come from the graft donor. J is TRBJ1-2 and V is TRBV27; a weak D match, TRBD1 (5 bases). The sequenced sample was PBMCs, mostly from graft donor cells, obtained 180 days after TCRalphabeta/CD19-depleted stem cell transplant. The CDR3 DNA sequence: TGTGCCAGCACCTCTTCTGCTGGGGCCCGTTATGGCGACACCTTC. The encoded protein is CASTSSAGARYGDTF.